This TCR beta chain originates from a study of T cells in localized non-small cell lung cancer. Study findings and constraints: Higher T cell density in the blood was associated with longer overall survival, whereas higher adjacent-lung clonality associated with shorter survival. Adjacent lung tissue had a median around 50 of the top 100 clones found in the tumor. Sequencing was limited to one tumor region, leaving the possibility of heterogeneity open.

Only in-frame clones appear in the TCRdb table, and some are missing; sequencing was by immunoSEQ multiplex PCR. The top ten hold about a tenth of the sample, which has 70,000 to 90,000 clones, 75% to 85% seen once. Regarding this clone: Its antigen is not known.

The sequences come from peripheral blood, collected before any cancer treatment. This TCR came from a female donor older than 55 with stage I lung adenocarcinoma.

CDR3 loop: CASSSIEGTGNTGELFF. For the CDR3, the DNA is TGTGCCAGCAGCTCGATCGAGGGGACAGGGAACACCGGGGAGCTGTTTTTT. The V call is TRBV7-6, the J call TRBJ2-2, with 8 bases lining up with TRBD1. CDR3 length: 17 residues. Germline assignment: CDR1 SGHVS and CDR2 FNYEAQ. The trim removed 4 bases at V and 1 base at J, leaving 8 bases unmatched.